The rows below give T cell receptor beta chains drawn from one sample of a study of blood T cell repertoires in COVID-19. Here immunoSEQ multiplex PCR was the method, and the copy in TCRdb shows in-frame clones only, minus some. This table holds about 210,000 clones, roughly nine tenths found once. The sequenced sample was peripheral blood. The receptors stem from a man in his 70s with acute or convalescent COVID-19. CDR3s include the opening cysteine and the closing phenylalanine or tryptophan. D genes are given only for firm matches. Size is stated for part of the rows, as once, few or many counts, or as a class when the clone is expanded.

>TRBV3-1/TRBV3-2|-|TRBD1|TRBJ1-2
CASSDPGQQDYGYTF
TGTGCCAGCAGCGATCCGGGACAGCAAGACTATGGCTACACCTTC
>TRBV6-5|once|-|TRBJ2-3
CASRGSPSDTQYF
TGTGCCAGCAGGGGTAGCCCGAGTGATACGCAGTATTTT
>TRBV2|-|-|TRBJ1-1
CASSGPREHYTEAFF
TGTGCCAGCAGTGGTCCGAGGGAACACTACACTGAAGCTTTCTTT
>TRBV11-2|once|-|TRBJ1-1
CASSLRVTEAFF
TGTGCCAGCAGCCTCAGGGTGACTGAAGCTTTCTTT
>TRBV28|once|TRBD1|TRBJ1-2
CASSQGQLYGYTF
TGTGCCAGCAGCCAGGGACAGTTGTATGGCTACACCTTC
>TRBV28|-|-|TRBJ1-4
CASSTMTRKNEKLFF
TGTGCCAGCAGTACCATGACACGTAAAAATGAAAAACTGTTTTTT
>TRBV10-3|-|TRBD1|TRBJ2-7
CAIGGQGLAEQYF
TGTGCCATCGGTGGACAGGGTCTTGCAGAGCAGTACTTC
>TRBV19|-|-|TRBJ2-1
CASRYTTGFGGEQFF
TGTGCCAGTCGATATACTACAGGGTTTGGGGGTGAGCAGTTCTTC
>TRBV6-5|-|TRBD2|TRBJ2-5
CASTEGGAGGWTQYF
TGTGCCAGCACAGAGGGGGGAGCGGGAGGATGGACCCAGTACTTC
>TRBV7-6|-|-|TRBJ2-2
CASSLAEGGNTGELFF
TGTGCCAGCAGCTTAGCGGAGGGTGGGAACACCGGGGAGCTGTTTTTT
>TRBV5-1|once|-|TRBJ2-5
CASSLEQGGETQYF
TGCGCCAGCAGCTTGGAACAGGGCGGGGAGACCCAGTACTTC
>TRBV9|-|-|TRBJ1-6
CASSVRTVNSPLHF
TGTGCCAGCAGCGTTAGGACAGTTAATTCACCCCTCCACTTT